The source of this T cell receptor beta chain is a study of shared T cell receptors in the human thymus. V shed 5 bases and J shed 1 base, with 9 bases lying between them. This CDR3 spans 14 amino acids. Looked up from germline, CDR1 is LNHDA and CDR2 is SQIVND (reference sequence). Here immunoSEQ multiplex PCR was the method, and the copy in TCRdb shows in-frame clones only, minus some. The sample lists some 700,000 clones; around 85% were seen once. The same sample was also studied in work on human thymus T cells. That investigation notes: Resections were taken during corrective heart surgery, and the thymus tissue came from these. Gene usage for V and J segments appeared biased in thymic and blood repertoires. A high degree of thymic repertoire overlap among unrelated individuals was reported in related research.

Sequencing used thymocytes. The TCR comes from a girl under three years old with a congenital heart defect. The chain employs TRBV19 and TRBJ2-1; D is unclear. The CDR3: CASSYDSSYNEQFF. CDR3 nucleotides: TGTGCCAGTAGTTACGACTCATCCTACAATGAGCAGTTCTTC.